This T cell receptor beta chain was captured by sequencing in a study of T cell repertoires in cytomegalovirus infection. This clonotype occurred many times. What it binds is not known. CDR1 is LNHDA and CDR2 is SQIVND in the germline V gene (reference sequence). This CDR3 region has 16 residues. Trimming stripped 6 bases from V and 0 bases from J, with 15 bases between. TCRdb analysed the reads with MiXCR anew, one entry per CDR3 protein. This table has about 60,000 distinct CDR3 sequences, about 30% appearing once. Sequenced sample: PBMCs, sequenced either directly or after in vitro stimulation (not recorded which). V gene TRBV19 combines with J gene TRBJ1-5, with D hard to call. This TCR was recovered from a human donor in good health (CMV status not recorded). Some clones in this sample may be carry-over from other donors' samples. DNA of the CDR3: TGTGCCAGTAGCTCGTCAGCCGCATATAGCAATCAGCCCCAGCATTTT. This sequence encodes CASSSSAAYSNQPQHF.